These 16 T cell receptor beta chains were all obtained from the same sample, sequenced in a study of Graves' ophthalmopathy and Graves' hyperthyroidism. TCR beta CDR3 regions were amplified from RNA transcripts. First-round RT-PCR used HTBI primers; second-round multiplex PCR followed. Each CDR3 protein gets one entry after TCRdb re-called the multiplex PCR reads with MiXCR. The data show around 1,000,000 distinct CDR3 sequences, with about two fifths seen just once and 11% held by the top ten. Sequencing was done on a sample of peripheral blood or thyroid tissue (not recorded which). All receptors come from an adult man with Graves' hyperthyroidism.

The rearrangement links TRBV20-1 to TRBJ2-7, with 9 bases matching TRBD1. CDR1 is DFQATT and CDR2 is SNEGSKA in the germline V gene (reference sequence). The J segment lost 1 base and the V segment lost 0 bases, leaving 10 bases of the junction unmatched. The CDR3 has 17 residues. CDR3 sequence (DNA): TGCAGTGCTAGAGAAACAGGGGGCGTAGGGGGGTCCTACGAGCAGTACTTC. Translating it yields CSARETGGVGGSYEQYF.

The rearrangement links TRBV7-8 to TRBJ1-1; D remains ambiguous. Trimming left V 8 bases short and J 6 bases short, with 22 bases between. This CDR3 has 15 residues. Germline assignment: CDR1 SGHVS and CDR2 FQNEAQ. The CDR3 protein is CASSPRSGTLAEAFF. The CDR3 DNA follows: TGTGCCAGCTCACCCCGGAGCGGCACGTTGGCTGAAGCTTTCTTT.

This clonotype was observed a handful of times. J is TRBJ2-7 and V is TRBV28; possible D gene TRBD2, 6 bases. V gave up 7 bases and J gave up 0 bases, with 16 bases separating them. CDR1 is MDHEN and CDR2 is SYDVKM in the germline V gene. The CDR3 extends over 15 amino acids. CDR3 in amino acids: CASTPGTGLSYEQYF. The CDR3 DNA is TGTGCCAGCACCCCCGGGACTGGGCTCTCCTACGAGCAGTACTTC.

This chain connects TRBV30 to TRBJ2-2; D is undetermined. The germline V and J ends were trimmed by 1 base and 6 bases, with 9 bases remaining between them. This CDR3 comprises 13 residues. CDR1 and CDR2 from the germline V gene are GTSNPN and SVGIG (reference sequence). The CDR3 here is CAWSGGWAGELFF. The DNA of the CDR3 is TGTGCCTGGAGTGGGGGTTGGGCCGGGGAGCTGTTTTTT. The entire variable domain, with the rest obtained from reference TRBV30 and TRBJ2-2, is as follows: SQTIHQWPATLVQPVGSPLSLECTVEGTSNPNLYWYRQAAGRGLQLLFYSVGIGQISSEVPQNLSASRPQDRQFILSSKKLLLSDSGFYLCAWSGGWAGELFFGEGSRLTVL.

The genes are TRBV12-3 or TRBV12-4 and TRBJ1-3; D is perhaps TRBD1 (6 bases). This CDR3 contains 17 residues. With 2 bases removed from V and 2 bases from J, the gap between germline ends came to 16 bases. As DNA, the CDR3 is TGTGCCAGCAGTTTACTTGGGGGAGAGGGGGCTGGAAACACCATATATTTT. This sequence encodes CASSLLGGEGAGNTIYF.

This clonotype appeared a few times. At one of its ends the junction is not consistent with the germline gene, which may arise from a read error. The gene calls are TRBV10-2 and TRBJ2-7, with D unresolved. Germline CDR1 and CDR2: WSHSY and SAAADI. This CDR3 has 14 amino acids. Here the CDR3 reads CASSYYSLKDEQYF. CDR3 DNA sequence: TGTGCCAGCAGTTACTATTCCCTGAAGGACGAGCAGTACTTC.

This CDR3 reads CASRDQDRLGYSNQPQHF. CDR3 DNA sequence: TGTGCCAGCAGGGACCAGGACAGGTTGGGGTATAGCAATCAGCCCCAGCATTTT. The chain recombines TRBV6-1 with TRBJ1-5; the match to TRBD1 covers 7 bases. The germline V gene has CDR1 MNHNS and CDR2 SASEGT. The CDR3 covers 18 residues. V was pared by 6 bases and J by 0 bases, with 14 bases of the junction left unmatched.

About this clonotype: A much larger clonotype is one base distant, so this may be a read error. This chain links TRBV10-3 with TRBJ2-7; D possibly corresponds to TRBD1 (6 bases). This CDR3 has 13 residues. CDR1 and CDR2 from the germline V gene are ENHRY and SYGVKD. V was trimmed by 10 bases and J by 6 bases, leaving 19 bases between them. Here the CDR3 DNA reads TGTGCCACCCAGAATGACAGGACCTGCGAGCAGTACTTC. This translates into CATQNDRTCEQYF.

Details on this clonotype: Compared with germline, one end of the junction differs, possibly owing to a read error. This chain joins TRBV7-2 and TRBJ2-2; D unresolved. From germline, CDR1 is SGHTA and CDR2 FQGNSA. The CDR3 runs to 14 residues. The chain's CDR3 is CASGLETESGELFF. The CDR3 coding sequence is TGTGCCAGCGGCTTAGAGACGGAGTCCGGGGAGCTGTTTTTT.

This sequence joins TRBV9 and TRBJ1-1; weak D call: TRBD1 (5 bases). Germline CDR1 reads SGDLS; CDR2 reads YYNGEE. This CDR3 comprises 17 residues. V was trimmed by 0 bases and J by 0 bases, leaving 15 bases between them. CDR3 in DNA: TGTGCCAGCAGCGTAGTTTCCGGGACGGGGATGAACACTGAAGCTTTCTTT. Protein: CASSVVSGTGMNTEAFF.

This chain links TRBV2 with TRBJ1-3, with D hard to call. V was pared by 4 bases and J by 6 bases, with 16 bases between. Germline-derived CDR1 and CDR2 are SNHLY and FYNNEI. The CDR3 sequence is 15 residues long. In DNA, the CDR3 is TGTGCCAGCAGTGCGTGGGAAGGAAAAGAAAACACCATATATTTT. Amino acids: CASSAWEGKENTIYF.

The chain couples TRBV7-2 to TRBJ1-4; no firm D call. The germline V gene has CDR1 SGHTA and CDR2 FQGNSA. V was trimmed by 7 bases and J by 1 base, leaving 7 bases between them. The CDR3 is 13 amino acids. CDR3 coding DNA: TGTGCCAGCATCGAGGGAACTAATGAAAAACTGTTTTTT. This gives the protein CASIEGTNEKLFF. The full variable domain, in which reference TRBV7-2 and TRBJ1-4 provide the parts outside the CDR3, is GAGVSQSPSNKVTEKGKDVELRCDPISGHTALYWYRQSLGQGLEFLIYFQGNSAPDKSGLPSDRFSAERTGGSVSTLTIQRTQQEDSAVYLCASIEGTNEKLFFGSGTQLSVL.

There are many counts of this clonotype. The CDR3 is CASTAGGTEAFF. In DNA, the CDR3 is TGTGCCAGTACCGCAGGGGGCACTGAAGCTTTCTTT. The J gene is TRBJ1-1, the V gene TRBV19, with 7 bases identical to TRBD1. Germline V gene lookup returns CDR1 LNHDA and CDR2 SQIVND (reference sequence). This CDR3 has 12 residues. After removal of 7 bases from V and 4 bases from J, the junction contained 3 bases not matched to a gene.

In its sample, this clonotype was seen many times. The chain has TRBV9 and TRBJ1-1; D may be TRBD1 (6 bases). Germline V lookup: CDR1 SGDLS, CDR2 YYNGEE. This CDR3 is 15 amino acids long. The germline V and J ends were trimmed by 5 bases and 3 bases, with 17 bases remaining between them. The DNA of the CDR3 is TGTGCCAGCAGTGCATGGGGGCGTACAGACACTGAAGCTTTCTTT. This encodes CASSAWGRTDTEAFF.

The J gene is TRBJ1-6, the V gene TRBV25-1; maybe TRBD1 (6 bases). The CDR3 is 12 residues long. Germline lookup yields CDR1 MGHDK and CDR2 SYGVNS. DNA for the CDR3: TGTGCTAGAGATACAGGGTGGTCACCCCTCCACTTT. The encoded protein is CARDTGWSPLHF.

The V gene is TRBV9, the J gene TRBJ1-2; unclear D gene. Trimming stripped 3 bases from V and 4 bases from J, with 16 bases between. The CDR3 covers 15 residues. Germline-derived CDR1 and CDR2 are SGDLS and YYNGEE. The CDR3 protein is CASSAAEGYIYGYTF. CDR3 nucleotides: TGTGCCAGCAGCGCAGCTGAAGGGTACATCTATGGCTACACCTTC.